What follows are 27 T cell receptor beta chains derived from one specimen sequenced in a study of T cell responses to AZD1222 COVID-19 vaccine. TCRdb's copy holds only in-frame clones and misses some; the assay was immunoSEQ multiplex PCR. The top ten clones hold 6.5% to 8.5% of a sample with some 85,000 clones, 91% of them seen once. The source material was peripheral blood, sampled on day 0 of AZD1222 vaccination. These receptors were collected from an adult in good health.

The gene calls are TRBV6-5 and TRBJ1-1; 9 nucleotides align to TRBD1. The CDR3 totals 14 residues. Trimming at V came to 6 bases and at J to 8 bases, leaving 10 bases not matched to a gene. Germline loops: CDR1 MNHEY, CDR2 SVGAGI. The CDR3 region is CASRQATGGREAFF. CDR3 nucleotide sequence: TGTGCCAGCAGGCAGGCAACAGGGGGCCGAGAAGCTTTCTTT.

Only a few counts were recorded for this clone. CDR3 coding DNA: TGTGCCAGTAGTATTACGGGACTAGAATACTACGAGCAGTACTTC. Translating gives CASSITGLEYYEQYF. The chain employs TRBV19 and TRBJ2-7; 8 nucleotides line up with TRBD2. This CDR3 spans 15 amino acids. In germline, CDR1 is LNHDA, CDR2 SQIVND (reference sequence). V gave up 3 bases and J gave up 3 bases; unmatched junction bases: 7.

This sequence joins TRBV5-6 and TRBJ2-7; D is perhaps TRBD1 (5 bases). In germline, CDR1 is SGHDT, CDR2 YYEEEE. The CDR3 spans 14 residues. The ends were cut back, 6 bases at V and 2 bases at J, with 15 bases in the middle. The CDR3 protein is CASTPRAGTYEQYF. Here the CDR3 DNA reads TGTGCCAGCACCCCCAGGGCAGGAACCTACGAGCAGTACTTC.

The CDR3 loop reads CASSYSTSGGADTQYF. Written as DNA, the CDR3 is TGTGCCAGCAGTTACTCCACTAGCGGGGGGGCAGATACGCAGTATTTT. This sequence joins TRBV6-2 or TRBV6-3 and TRBJ2-3; 13 bases are a match to TRBD2. This CDR3 has 16 residues. V lost 0 bases to trimming and J lost 4 bases; unmatched junction nucleotides: 1. Germline lookup yields CDR1 MNHEY and CDR2 SVGEGT.

This clone has a single count. V gene TRBV5-4 combines with J gene TRBJ1-2, with 7 positions matching TRBD1. This CDR3 has 15 residues. The V gene's germline CDR1 is SGHNT and CDR2 YYREEE (reference sequence). Trimming removed 4 bases from V and 4 bases from J; junction bases left unmatched: 10. The CDR3 DNA sequence: TGTGCCAGCAGCGGCCGGGGACAGACTCTCTATGGCTACACCTTC. It is translated as CASSGRGQTLYGYTF.

V usage is TRBV19 and J usage is TRBJ1-2; D unclear. Per germline, CDR1 LNHDA and CDR2 SQIVND (reference sequence). Trimming pared 5 bases from V and 4 bases from J, leaving 11 bases between. This CDR3 has 13 residues. CDR3 amino acids: CASSPGNFYGYTF. CDR3 nucleotide sequence: TGTGCCAGTAGTCCCGGGAACTTCTATGGCTACACCTTC.

The genes are TRBV7-9 and TRBJ1-1; D is undetermined. CDR3 length: 13 amino acids. V was pared by 3 bases and J by 0 bases, with 5 bases between. Germline values: CDR1 SEHNR, CDR2 FQNEAQ (reference sequence). CDR3 loop: CASSFWVNTEAFF. CDR3 coding DNA: TGTGCCAGCAGCTTCTGGGTGAACACTGAAGCTTTCTTT.

The chain carries TRBV5-6 and TRBJ1-2; a possible D gene is TRBD1 (5 bases). The CDR3 sequence is 16 residues long. Germline CDR1 is SGHDT and CDR2 is YYEEEE. Trimming shortened V by 0 bases and J by 7 bases, and 19 bases separated the two germline ends. The CDR3 DNA reads TGTGCCAGCAGCTTGGGTGGGGCCCCCCAGCGGGGTGGCTACACCTTC. The encoded protein is CASSLGGAPQRGGYTF.

The rearrangement joins TRBV5-6 to TRBJ1-2; 7 nucleotides agree with TRBD1. CDR3 length: 14 amino acids. Germline V CDR1 and CDR2: SGHDT, YYEEEE. The ends lost 7 bases at V and 2 bases at J; junction bases unmatched: 8. The DNA for the CDR3 is TGTGCCAGCCTGGGACAGCAATTAAACTATGGCTACACCTTC. Residues: CASLGQQLNYGYTF.

The J gene is TRBJ2-3, the V gene TRBV19, with 8 bases that match TRBD2. Germline V lookup: CDR1 LNHDA, CDR2 SQIVND (reference sequence). The trim removed 7 bases at V and 0 bases at J, leaving 3 bases unmatched. The CDR3 length is 14 residues. CDR3 sequence: CASNQRGSTDTQYF. The CDR3, as DNA: TGTGCCAGTAATCAGCGGGGGAGCACAGATACGCAGTATTTT.

The rearrangement uses TRBV19 and TRBJ1-2; D uncertain. The germline CDR1 and CDR2 sequences are LNHDA and SQIVND (reference sequence). Trimming removed 1 base from V and 8 bases from J, with 11 bases in between. This CDR3 has 13 residues. As DNA, the CDR3 is TGTGCCAGTAGTATAGGCTACGCGGACGGCTACACCTTC. It translates to CASSIGYADGYTF.

A single count supports this clone. The chain employs TRBV6-5 and TRBJ1-2, with 9 bases that match TRBD1. The germline V gene encodes CDR1 MNHEY and CDR2 SVGAGI. V shed 10 bases and J 4 bases; nucleotides not matched to a gene: 10. The CDR3 totals 14 residues. CDR3 in amino acids: CAIRQRTGAYGYTF. The CDR3 nucleotides are TGTGCCATCAGGCAGCGGACAGGGGCCTATGGCTACACCTTC.

The chain employs TRBV5-1 and TRBJ1-4, with D perhaps matching TRBD1 (6 bases). Germline V gene lookup returns CDR1 SGHRS and CDR2 YFSETQ. The V end lost 3 bases, the J end lost 5 bases, and 14 bases lay between the germline ends. This CDR3 has 15 amino acids. The DNA for the CDR3 is TGCGCCAGCAGCTCGGAGACAGGACTAAATGAAAAACTGTTTTTT. Translation: CASSSETGLNEKLFF.

Judged by abundance, this clone is medium-sized. The sample contains more than one DNA sequence encoding this CDR3. The rearrangement links TRBV5-1 to TRBJ1-2, with a tentative D call TRBD1 (5 bases). The ends were cut back, 0 bases at V and 5 bases at J, with 11 bases in the middle. The CDR3 consists of 14 residues. CDR1 and CDR2 from the germline V gene are SGHRS and YFSETQ. The chain's CDR3 is CASSLGQGGYGYTF. The CDR3, as DNA: TGCGCCAGCAGCTTGGGGCAGGGCGGGTATGGCTACACCTTC.

On this clone itself: The sample contains more than one DNA sequence encoding this CDR3. The chain has TRBV9 and TRBJ1-1, with D possibly being TRBD1 (5 bases). The CDR3 extends over 15 amino acids. V lost 0 bases and J 0 bases, leaving 9 bases between the germline ends. The germline V gene has CDR1 SGDLS and CDR2 YYNGEE. CDR3 DNA: TGTGCCAGCAGCGTAGGGGGGGAGTTGAACACTGAAGCTTTCTTT. It codes for CASSVGGELNTEAFF. Combining the CDR3 with reference TRBV9 and TRBJ1-1 gives the whole variable domain DSGVTQTPKHLITATGQRVTLRCSPRSGDLSVYWYQQSLDQGLQFLIQYYNGEERAKGNILERFSAQQFPDLHSELNLSSLELGDSALYFCASSVGGELNTEAFFGQGTRLTVV.

CDR3 sequence (DNA): TGTGCCAGCAGCGGATCAGGGTGGGACAACGTCCTGACTTTC. Translated: CASSGSGWDNVLTF. The chain recombines TRBV9 with TRBJ2-6; TRBD1 is a possible D gene (5 bases). With 3 bases removed from V and 9 bases from J, the gap between germline ends came to 13 bases. The germline gives CDR1 SGDLS, CDR2 YYNGEE. CDR3 length: 14 residues. Combining the CDR3 with reference TRBV9 and TRBJ2-6 gives the whole variable domain DSGVTQTPKHLITATGQRVTLRCSPRSGDLSVYWYQQSLDQGLQFLIQYYNGEERAKGNILERFSAQQFPDLHSELNLSSLELGDSALYFCASSGSGWDNVLTFGAGSRLTVL.

This CDR3 is CASSLDRGKGYTF. CDR3 sequence (DNA): TGTGCCAGCAGCCTCGACAGGGGTAAGGGCTACACCTTC. The gene calls are TRBV27 and TRBJ1-2, with 8 bases lining up with TRBD1. There are 13 residues in the CDR3. In germline, CDR1 is MNHEY, CDR2 SMNVEV (reference sequence). Trimming took 6 bases from V and 8 from J; bases not matched to a gene: 8.

J is TRBJ1-1 and V is TRBV3-1 (or the pseudogene TRBV3-2); 7 nucleotides line up with TRBD1. The CDR3 contains 14 residues. V shed 4 bases and J 0 bases; nucleotides not matched to a gene: 2. CDR1 is LGHDT and CDR2 is YNNKEL in the germline V gene (reference sequence). The DNA for the CDR3 is TGTGCCAGCAGCCTCCAGGGGGTGAACACTGAAGCTTTCTTT. This gives the protein CASSLQGVNTEAFF.

J is TRBJ2-1 and V is TRBV3-1 (or the pseudogene TRBV3-2); D not certain. The length of the CDR3 is 16 residues. The germline V and J ends were trimmed by 2 bases and 0 bases, with 11 bases remaining between them. CDR1 and CDR2 from the germline V gene are LGHDT and YNNKEL (reference sequence). DNA for the CDR3: TGTGCCAGCAGCCAAACCCTCGAGAGCTCCTACAATGAGCAGTTCTTC. This encodes CASSQTLESSYNEQFF.

The rearrangement links TRBV7-2 to TRBJ2-2, with TRBD2 matching over 10 bases. Germline CDR1 reads SGHTA; CDR2 reads FQGNSA. Germline trimming cut 1 base from V and 7 bases from J; bases unmatched to any gene: 9. The CDR3 has 17 residues. The CDR3 spells CASSLVGLAGAHGELFF. In nucleotides, the CDR3 is TGTGCCAGCAGCTTAGTTGGGCTAGCGGGGGCACACGGGGAGCTGTTTTTT. The variable domain in full, with the rest retrieved from reference TRBV7-2 and TRBJ2-2, is GAGVSQSPSNKVTEKGKDVELRCDPISGHTALYWYRQSLGQGLEFLIYFQGNSAPDKSGLPSDRFSAERTGGSVSTLTIQRTQQEDSAVYLCASSLVGLAGAHGELFFGEGSRLTVL.

V usage is TRBV29-1 and J usage is TRBJ1-1, with D perhaps TRBD1 (6 bases). Trimming shortened V by 4 bases and J by 0 bases, and 12 bases separated the two germline ends. This CDR3 has 14 residues. CDR1 and CDR2 (germline): SQVTM, ANQGSEA. The CDR3 DNA is TGCAGCGTTGCAGTCTCAGGGGTGAACACTGAAGCTTTCTTT. This gives the protein CSVAVSGVNTEAFF.

The rearrangement joins TRBV11-2 to TRBJ2-1; D gene unclear. This CDR3 has 11 amino acids. Trimming left V 1 base short and J 10 bases short, with 5 bases between. CDR1 is SGHAT, CDR2 FQNNGV, per germline. CDR3 DNA sequence: TGTGCCAGCAGCTTAGGGTGGGAGCAGTTCTTC. Protein sequence: CASSLGWEQFF. Full variable domain (outside the CDR3, taken from reference TRBV11-2 and TRBJ2-1): EAGVAQSPRYKIIEKRQSVAFWCNPISGHATLYWYQQILGQGPKLLIQFQNNGVVDDSQLPKDRFSAERLKGVDSTLKIQPAKLEDSAVYLCASSLGWEQFFGPGTRLTVL.

This clone appeared once. The chain couples TRBV27 to TRBJ1-5; D is ambiguous. V was trimmed by 2 bases and J by 5 bases, leaving 10 bases between them. This CDR3 is built from 14 residues. Looked up from germline, CDR1 is MNHEY and CDR2 is SMNVEV (reference sequence). CDR3 coding DNA: TGTGCCAGCAGTTTAAGGAGGTTGGATCAGCCCCAGCATTTT. This codes for CASSLRRLDQPQHF.

This rearrangement joins TRBV11-3 to TRBJ2-1; D perhaps matches TRBD2 (5 bases). The germline CDR1 and CDR2 sequences are SGHNT and YENEEA. The CDR3 extends over 14 amino acids. The ends were cut back, 7 bases at V and 6 bases at J, with 16 bases in the middle. This CDR3 is CASNLQDGGNEQFF. Here the CDR3 DNA reads TGTGCCAGCAACTTGCAGGATGGAGGCAATGAGCAGTTCTTC.

The V call is TRBV19, the J call TRBJ2-4, with no clear D. V lost 5 bases and J 0 bases, leaving 14 bases between the germline ends. This CDR3 contains 16 residues. Germline loops: CDR1 LNHDA, CDR2 SQIVND (reference sequence). CDR3: CASSADGSVAKNIQYF. CDR3 sequence (DNA): TGTGCCAGTAGTGCGGACGGATCGGTAGCCAAAAACATTCAGTACTTC.

The chain has TRBV13 and TRBJ2-2; D tentatively reads TRBD1 or TRBD2 (7 bases each). Trimming removed 5 bases from V and 2 bases from J, with 18 bases in between. The CDR3 length is 17 residues. Germline CDR1 is PRHDT and CDR2 is FYEKMQ (reference sequence). The CDR3 is CASSPRGRGSNTGELFF. As DNA, the CDR3 is TGTGCCAGCAGCCCCAGGGGGAGGGGGTCAAACACCGGGGAGCTGTTTTTT.

V and J are TRBV19 and TRBJ1-1; TRBD1 matches 7 bases. There are 14 residues in the CDR3. From germline, CDR1 is LNHDA and CDR2 SQIVND (reference sequence). V shed 7 bases, J shed 3 bases, and the junction held 8 bases outside the gene matches. The CDR3 DNA reads TGTGCCAGTAATGACCGACAGGGACACACTGAAGCTTTCTTT. Its translation is CASNDRQGHTEAFF.